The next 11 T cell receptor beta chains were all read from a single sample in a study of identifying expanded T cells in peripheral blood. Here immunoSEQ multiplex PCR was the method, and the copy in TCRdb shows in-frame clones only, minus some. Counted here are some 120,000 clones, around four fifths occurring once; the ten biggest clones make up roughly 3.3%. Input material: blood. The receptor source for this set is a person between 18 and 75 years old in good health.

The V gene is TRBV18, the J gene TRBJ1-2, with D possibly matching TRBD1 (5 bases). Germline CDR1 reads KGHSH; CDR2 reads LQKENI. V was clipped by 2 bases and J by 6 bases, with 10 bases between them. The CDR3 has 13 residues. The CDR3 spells CASSPAGWDGYTF. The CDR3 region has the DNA TGTGCCAGCTCACCAGCAGGGTGGGATGGCTACACCTTC.

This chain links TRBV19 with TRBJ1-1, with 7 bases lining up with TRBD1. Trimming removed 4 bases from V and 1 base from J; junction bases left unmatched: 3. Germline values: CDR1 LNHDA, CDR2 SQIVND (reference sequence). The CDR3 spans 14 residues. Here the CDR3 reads CASSTRTGNTEAFF. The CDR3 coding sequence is TGTGCCAGTAGTACCCGGACAGGGAACACTGAAGCTTTCTTT.

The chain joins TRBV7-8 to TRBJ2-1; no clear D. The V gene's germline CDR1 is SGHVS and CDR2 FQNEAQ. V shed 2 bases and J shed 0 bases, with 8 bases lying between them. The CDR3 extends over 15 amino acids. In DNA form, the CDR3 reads TGTGCCAGCAGCTTAATGGGGTACTCCTACAATGAGCAGTTCTTC. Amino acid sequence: CASSLMGYSYNEQFF.

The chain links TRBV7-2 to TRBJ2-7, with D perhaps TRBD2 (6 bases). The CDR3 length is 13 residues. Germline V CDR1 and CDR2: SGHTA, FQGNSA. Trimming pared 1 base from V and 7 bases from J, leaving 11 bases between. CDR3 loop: CASSLGGLLEQYF. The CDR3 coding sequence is TGTGCCAGCAGCTTAGGAGGACTATTAGAGCAGTACTTC. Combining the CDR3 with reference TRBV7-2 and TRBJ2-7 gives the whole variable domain GAGVSQSPSNKVTEKGKDVELRCDPISGHTALYWYRQSLGQGLEFLIYFQGNSAPDKSGLPSDRFSAERTGGSVSTLTIQRTQQEDSAVYLCASSLGGLLEQYFGPGTRLTVT.

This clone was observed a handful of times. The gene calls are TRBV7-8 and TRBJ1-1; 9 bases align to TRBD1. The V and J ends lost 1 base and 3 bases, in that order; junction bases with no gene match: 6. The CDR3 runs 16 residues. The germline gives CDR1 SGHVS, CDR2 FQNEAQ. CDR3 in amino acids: CASSLGGQGMHTEAFF. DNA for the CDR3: TGTGCCAGCAGCTTAGGGGGACAGGGTATGCACACTGAAGCTTTCTTT.

The CDR3 here is CASSLGGGPGPANYGYTF. The CDR3 region has the DNA TGTGCCAGCAGCTTAGGAGGGGGGCCGGGACCAGCTAACTATGGCTACACCTTC. V gene TRBV7-6 combines with J gene TRBJ1-2, with a tentative D call TRBD1 (6 bases). This CDR3 spans 18 amino acids. CDR1 SGHVS and CDR2 FNYEAQ come from the germline V gene. The ends were cut back, 1 base at V and 0 bases at J, with 18 bases in the middle.

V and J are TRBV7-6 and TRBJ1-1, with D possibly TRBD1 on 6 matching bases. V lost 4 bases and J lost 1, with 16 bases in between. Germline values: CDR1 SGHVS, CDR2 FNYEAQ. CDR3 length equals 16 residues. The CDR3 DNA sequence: TGTGCCAGCAGCTCGGGGGAAGACAGGCCGAACACTGAAGCTTTCTTT. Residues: CASSSGEDRPNTEAFF. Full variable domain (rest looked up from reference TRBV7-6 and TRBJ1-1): GAGVSQSPRYKVTKRGQDVALRCDPISGHVSLYWYRQALGQGPEFLTYFNYEAQQDKSGLPNDRFSAERPEGSISTLTIQRTEQRDSAMYRCASSSGEDRPNTEAFFGQGTRLTVV.

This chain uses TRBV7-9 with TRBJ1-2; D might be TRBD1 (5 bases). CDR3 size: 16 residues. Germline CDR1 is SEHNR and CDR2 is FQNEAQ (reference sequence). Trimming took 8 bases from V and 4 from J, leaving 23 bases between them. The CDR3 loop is CASGLQRGGDAYGYTF. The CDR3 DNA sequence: TGTGCCAGCGGTCTCCAGCGGGGGGGTGATGCCTATGGCTACACCTTC.

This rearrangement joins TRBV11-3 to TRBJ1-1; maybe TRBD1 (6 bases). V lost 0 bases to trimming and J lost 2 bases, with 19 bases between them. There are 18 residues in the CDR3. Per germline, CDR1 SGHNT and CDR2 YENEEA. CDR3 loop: CASSLDLPLGAINTEAFF. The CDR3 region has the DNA TGTGCCAGCAGCTTAGATTTACCATTGGGGGCGATAAACACTGAAGCTTTCTTT.

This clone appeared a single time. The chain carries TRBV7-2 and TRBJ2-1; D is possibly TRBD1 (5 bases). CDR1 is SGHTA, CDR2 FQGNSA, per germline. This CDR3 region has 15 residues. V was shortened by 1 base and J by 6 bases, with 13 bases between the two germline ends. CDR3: CASSLVAGRGNEQFF. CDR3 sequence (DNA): TGTGCCAGCAGCTTAGTAGCAGGAAGGGGCAATGAGCAGTTCTTC.

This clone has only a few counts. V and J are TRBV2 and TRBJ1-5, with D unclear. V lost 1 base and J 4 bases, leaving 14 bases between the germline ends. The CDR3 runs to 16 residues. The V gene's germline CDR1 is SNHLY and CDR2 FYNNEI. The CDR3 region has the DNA TGTGCCAGCAGTGAAGAAAGGGTTTGGAGGAATCAGCCCCAGCATTTT. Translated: CASSEERVWRNQPQHF.